This TCR beta chain was captured by sequencing in a study of graft-versus-host responses after intestinal transplantation. The wider study: The transplants performed in recipients were multivisceral, liver-intestinal, or isolated intestinal.

This CDR3 is built from 17 residues. Sequenced by immunoSEQ multiplex PCR; TCRdb stores in-frame clones only, minus some. This table has just under 65,000 clones, 90% appearing once. On this clone itself: The antigen remains undetermined.

Overall study findings and caveats: Early post-transplant HvG declines tracked with peak circulating GvH clone levels.

This clonotype was sampled from a human donor who was the organ donor for an intestinal transplant. The chain combines TRBV12-2 with TRBJ2-7; the D call TRBD1 from the table was never checked on the DNA. TRBV12-2 corresponds to a pseudogene. The specimen comprised unstimulated CD8+ T cells sorted from spleen or lymph node cells, sampled before transplant. In DNA form, the CDR3 reads TGTGCAAGTCGCTTAGAAGGGGGGGACAGGGCAAATGACGAGCAGTACTTC. Translation: CASRLEGGDRANDEQYF.